This T cell receptor (beta chain) is from a study of blood T cells in healthy people across ages. CDR1 and CDR2 from the germline V gene are LGHNA and YSLEER. With 1 base removed from V and 11 bases from J, the gap between germline ends came to 21 bases. The CDR3 is made up of 17 amino acids. A second PCR, run for roughly 7 to 11 cycles, used a sample-barcoded 5' primer plus a J-beta primer mix. TCRdb reanalysed the 5' RACE reads using MiXCR and keeps one entry per CDR3 protein. The top ten clones hold around 49% of a sample with around 400,000 distinct CDR3 sequences, roughly half of them seen once.

The TCR comes from a man in his sixties in good health. V usage is TRBV4-3 and J usage is TRBJ1-6; no clear D gene. Source material: blood. As DNA, the CDR3 is TGCGCCAGCAGCCAAGTGTATCCTGGCTCGATGAAGGCACCCCTCCACTTT. The encoded protein is CASSQVYPGSMKAPLHF.